A single sample is the source of the 23 T cell receptor beta chains below, sequenced in a study of shared clonotypes between healthy human individuals. The method was immunoSEQ multiplex PCR; TCRdb's version includes in-frame clones alone and lacks a portion of them. The sample records roughly 1,800,000 clones, over 85% being singletons. CD8 cells classed as naive were CD45RO-negative and positively selected for CCR7, excluding terminally differentiated effector memory CD45RA+ cells. The specimen was naive CD8+ T cells sorted from blood. Receptors were obtained from a young man in good health.

The chain joins TRBV28 to TRBJ1-2; D might be TRBD1 (5 bases). V dropped 3 bases and J dropped 7 bases, with 12 bases sitting between them. The CDR3 has 13 amino acids. Germline V lookup: CDR1 MDHEN, CDR2 SYDVKM. This chain's CDR3 is CASSFIREAGYTF. In DNA form, the CDR3 reads TGTGCCAGCAGTTTCATCAGGGAAGCTGGCTACACCTTC.

The chain carries TRBV28 and TRBJ2-3, with 14 bases aligning to TRBD2. The CDR3 runs 18 residues. J was trimmed by 5 bases and V by 3 bases; bases with no gene match: 10. Germline V gene sequence: CDR1 MDHEN, CDR2 SYDVKM. As DNA, the CDR3 is TGTGCCAGCAGTTTCCCCTCGGGACTAGCGGGGGTGGGAGATACGCAGTATTTT. Translating it yields CASSFPSGLAGVGDTQYF.

The chain carries TRBV6-6 and TRBJ2-1; TRBD1 matches 8 bases. The CDR3 sequence is 16 residues long. CDR1 MNHNY and CDR2 SVGAGI come from the germline V gene (reference sequence). Trimming cost V 6 bases and J 4 bases; bases outside gene matches: 11. As DNA, the CDR3 is TGTGCCAGCAGGAAGGGACAGGAACCTTTATACAATGAGCAGTTCTTC. This gives the protein CASRKGQEPLYNEQFF.

A note on this clone: Additional DNA sequences in this sample encode the identical CDR3. V gene TRBV28 combines with J gene TRBJ1-5; D gene ambiguous. V lost 2 bases to trimming and J lost 3 bases, with 2 bases between them. CDR1 is MDHEN, CDR2 SYDVKM, per germline. There are 12 residues in the CDR3. The CDR3 sequence is CASSLANQPQHF. CDR3 nucleotide sequence: TGTGCCAGCAGTTTAGCCAATCAGCCCCAGCATTTT.

The chain uses TRBV25-1 and TRBJ2-5; no reliable D call. This CDR3 is 14 amino acids long. Trimming took off 5 bases at V and 3 bases at J, with 13 bases between the two ends. Germline CDR1 is MGHDK and CDR2 is SYGVNS. The CDR3 DNA reads as TGTGCCAGCAGTCCGGACGAGTCGGAAGAGACCCAGTACTTC. Protein: CASSPDESEETQYF.

This chain joins TRBV7-9 and TRBJ2-3, with a tentative D call TRBD1 (5 bases). Trimming left V 1 base short and J 1 base short, with 9 bases between. The CDR3 contains 15 residues. CDR1 is SEHNR, CDR2 FQNEAQ, per germline (reference sequence). CDR3 sequence: CASSLEGVGTDTQYF. The CDR3, as DNA: TGTGCCAGCAGCTTAGAAGGGGTTGGCACAGATACGCAGTATTTT.

This clone was counted a single time. The gene calls are TRBV6-5 and TRBJ2-7; no clear D gene. The CDR3 runs to 16 residues. With 0 bases removed from V and 0 bases from J, the gap between germline ends came to 12 bases. Germline V CDR1 and CDR2: MNHEY, SVGAGI. CDR3 DNA: TGTGCCAGCAGTTACTCGTCAGGCGACTTCTCCTACGAGCAGTACTTC. As protein: CASSYSSGDFSYEQYF.

V gene TRBV9 combines with J gene TRBJ1-1, with D hard to call. The V and J ends lost 6 bases and 1 base respectively, with 10 bases between them. The CDR3 runs to 13 residues. Germline-derived CDR1 and CDR2 are SGDLS and YYNGEE. DNA of the CDR3: TGTGCCAGCATCGTCCGGGGGAACACTGAAGCTTTCTTT. This encodes CASIVRGNTEAFF.

The chain employs TRBV4-3 and TRBJ2-7; TRBD2 aligns across 11 bases. CDR1 and CDR2 (germline): LGHNA, YSLEER. The V segment lost 3 bases and the J segment 5 bases; nucleotides outside the gene matches: 9. CDR3 size: 16 residues. CDR3 loop: CASSQVIAGGPHEQYF. The DNA for the CDR3 is TGCGCCAGCAGCCAGGTTATAGCGGGAGGGCCCCACGAGCAGTACTTC.

The chain joins TRBV5-1 to TRBJ2-7, with 9 nucleotides matching TRBD2. Germline-derived CDR1 and CDR2 are SGHRS and YFSETQ. V was clipped by 4 bases and J by 4 bases; unmatched bases: 9. The CDR3 spans 15 residues. The CDR3 DNA sequence: TGCGCCAGCAGCGTTACTAGCGGGTATTCTTACGAGCAGTACTTC. The encoded protein is CASSVTSGYSYEQYF.

J is TRBJ1-2 and V is TRBV7-8; D perhaps matches TRBD1 (5 bases). V was pared by 3 bases and J by 4 bases, with 15 bases between. The CDR3 extends over 15 amino acids. Germline loops: CDR1 SGHVS, CDR2 FQNEAQ. The CDR3 DNA follows: TGTGCCAGCAGCTTCAAAAAGGACACAGCCTATGGCTACACCTTC. Amino acid sequence: CASSFKKDTAYGYTF.

V gene TRBV19 combines with J gene TRBJ1-5; D is undetermined. The germline V gene encodes CDR1 LNHDA and CDR2 SQIVND (reference sequence). CDR3 length equals 15 residues. Trimming removed 5 bases from V and 0 bases from J, with 11 bases in between. DNA for the CDR3: TGTGCCAGTAGTTTCGGACTCTATAGCAATCAGCCCCAGCATTTT. Protein sequence: CASSFGLYSNQPQHF.

This clone was seen just once. V gene TRBV5-1 combines with J gene TRBJ2-3; D might be TRBD1 (5 bases). CDR1 is SGHRS, CDR2 YFSETQ, per germline. The length of the CDR3 is 19 residues. Trimming pared 0 bases from V and 2 bases from J, leaving 22 bases between. CDR3 DNA sequence: TGCGCCAGCAGCTTGGGGGGCCGGGCCCTTTTAACTTCCACAGATACGCAGTATTTT. It specifies CASSLGGRALLTSTDTQYF.

This chain links TRBV7-9 with TRBJ2-7; TRBD1 agrees at 10 bases. CDR1 and CDR2 (germline): SEHNR, FQNEAQ (reference sequence). The CDR3 consists of 14 residues. Trimming removed 4 bases from V and 7 bases from J; junction bases left unmatched: 7. CDR3 region: CASSSMGQGREQYF. CDR3 DNA sequence: TGTGCCAGCAGCTCGATGGGACAGGGGAGGGAGCAGTACTTC. The full variable domain, with the rest looked up from reference TRBV7-9 and TRBJ2-7, is DTGVSQNPRHKITKRGQNVTFRCDPISEHNRLYWYRQTLGQGPEFLTYFQNEAQLEKSRLLSDRFSAERPKGSFSTLEIQRTEQGDSAMYLCASSSMGQGREQYFGPGTRLTVT.

CDR3 sequence: CASGTWQTLTYGYTF. CDR3 bases: TGTGCCAGCGGTACCTGGCAGACACTTACCTATGGCTACACCTTC. This rearrangement joins TRBV28 to TRBJ1-2; no reliable D call. This CDR3 contains 15 residues. Germline CDR1 is MDHEN and CDR2 is SYDVKM. Trimming removed 8 bases at V and 4 bases at J, with 20 bases between.

The chain is built from TRBV6-1 and TRBJ1-2; 8 bases are a match to TRBD1. The CDR3 is made up of 14 amino acids. Germline CDR1 MNHNS, CDR2 SASEGT. Trimming took 7 bases from V and 8 from J; bases not matched to a gene: 12. CDR3 amino acids: CASIWTGTEDGYTF. DNA of the CDR3: TGTGCCAGCATTTGGACAGGGACTGAGGACGGCTACACCTTC.

The rearrangement joins TRBV6-1 to TRBJ2-2, with no clear D. CDR1 and CDR2 (germline): MNHNS, SASEGT. The V end was cut by 4 bases, the J end by 0 bases, with 9 bases between. The CDR3 is 15 amino acids. In DNA, the CDR3 is TGTGCCAGCAGTGCAGTCCCCACGAACACCGGGGAGCTGTTTTTT. It translates to CASSAVPTNTGELFF.

V gene TRBV9 combines with J gene TRBJ2-1; possibly TRBD1 or TRBD2 for D (5 bases each). With 4 bases removed from V and 5 bases from J, the gap between germline ends came to 19 bases. CDR3 length: 16 residues. Germline V lookup: CDR1 SGDLS, CDR2 YYNGEE. CDR3 nucleotides: TGTGCCAGCAGCTCAGAAAATGGGGGTGTTGACAATGAGCAGTTCTTC. Protein product: CASSSENGGVDNEQFF.

The V gene is TRBV6-5, the J gene TRBJ2-7, with D unclear. V was clipped by 1 base and J by 7 bases, with 5 bases between them. The germline V gene encodes CDR1 MNHEY and CDR2 SVGAGI. The CDR3 is 11 residues long. The CDR3 here is CASSYWPEQYF. DNA of the CDR3: TGTGCCAGCAGTTACTGGCCGGAGCAGTACTTC.

V gene TRBV7-9 combines with J gene TRBJ2-1; D gene unclear. The germline V gene has CDR1 SEHNR and CDR2 FQNEAQ (reference sequence). The CDR3 runs 14 residues. The V gene lost 3 bases and the J gene lost 0 bases, with 6 bases spanning the gap. CDR3 in DNA: TGTGCCAGCAGCTTTATACCCTCCTACAATGAGCAGTTCTTC. Protein: CASSFIPSYNEQFF. The full variable domain, its missing parts supplied by reference TRBV7-9 and TRBJ2-1, is DTGVSQNPRHKITKRGQNVTFRCDPISEHNRLYWYRQTLGQGPEFLTYFQNEAQLEKSRLLSDRFSAERPKGSFSTLEIQRTEQGDSAMYLCASSFIPSYNEQFFGPGTRLTVL.

The chain carries TRBV7-6 and TRBJ2-1; perhaps D is TRBD1 or TRBD2 (5 bases each). Germline V CDR1 and CDR2: SGHVS, FNYEAQ. CDR3 length equals 15 residues. Trimming cost V 5 bases and J 6 bases, with 17 bases left between them. Here the CDR3 reads CASSPPTMGVNEQFF. CDR3 DNA: TGTGCCAGCAGCCCCCCCACCATGGGGGTCAATGAGCAGTTCTTC.

A note on this clone: Other DNA sequences within the sample encode an identical CDR3. The chain joins TRBV11-2 to TRBJ2-5; D unresolved. CDR3 length equals 12 residues. The V end lost 5 bases, the J end lost 5 bases, and 9 bases lay between the germline ends. Germline assignment: CDR1 SGHAT and CDR2 FQNNGV. CDR3 bases: TGTGCCAGCAGCCCCTACGGTGAGACCCAGTACTTC. This sequence encodes CASSPYGETQYF.

In its sample, this clone was seen a few times. This chain connects TRBV28 to TRBJ1-2, with D possibly being TRBD1 (5 bases). Deletions cut 6 bases from V and 4 bases from J, with 15 bases between. The CDR3 is made up of 14 amino acids. Germline V CDR1 and CDR2: MDHEN, SYDVKM. The CDR3 DNA reads as TGTGCCAGCAGGGCTGATGAGGGGTCCTATGGCTACACCTTC. This translates into CASRADEGSYGYTF.